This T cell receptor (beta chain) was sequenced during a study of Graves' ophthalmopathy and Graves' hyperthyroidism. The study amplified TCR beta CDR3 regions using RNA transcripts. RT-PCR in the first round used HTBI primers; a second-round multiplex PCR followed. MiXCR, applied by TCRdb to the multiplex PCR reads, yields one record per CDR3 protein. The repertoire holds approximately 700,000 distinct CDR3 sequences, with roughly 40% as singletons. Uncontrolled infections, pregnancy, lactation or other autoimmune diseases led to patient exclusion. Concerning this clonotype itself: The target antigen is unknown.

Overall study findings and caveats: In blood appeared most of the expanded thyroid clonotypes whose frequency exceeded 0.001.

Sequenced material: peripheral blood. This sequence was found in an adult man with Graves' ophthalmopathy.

The CDR3 bases are TGTGCCGTGGCAGCGGGCTACGAGCAGTACTTC. Its translation is CAVAAGYEQYF. J is TRBJ2-7 and V is TRBV28, with a tentative D call TRBD2 (6 bases). Germline CDR1 MDHEN, CDR2 SYDVKM. V was shortened by 11 bases and J by 3 bases, with 11 bases between the two germline ends. This CDR3 contains 11 residues.